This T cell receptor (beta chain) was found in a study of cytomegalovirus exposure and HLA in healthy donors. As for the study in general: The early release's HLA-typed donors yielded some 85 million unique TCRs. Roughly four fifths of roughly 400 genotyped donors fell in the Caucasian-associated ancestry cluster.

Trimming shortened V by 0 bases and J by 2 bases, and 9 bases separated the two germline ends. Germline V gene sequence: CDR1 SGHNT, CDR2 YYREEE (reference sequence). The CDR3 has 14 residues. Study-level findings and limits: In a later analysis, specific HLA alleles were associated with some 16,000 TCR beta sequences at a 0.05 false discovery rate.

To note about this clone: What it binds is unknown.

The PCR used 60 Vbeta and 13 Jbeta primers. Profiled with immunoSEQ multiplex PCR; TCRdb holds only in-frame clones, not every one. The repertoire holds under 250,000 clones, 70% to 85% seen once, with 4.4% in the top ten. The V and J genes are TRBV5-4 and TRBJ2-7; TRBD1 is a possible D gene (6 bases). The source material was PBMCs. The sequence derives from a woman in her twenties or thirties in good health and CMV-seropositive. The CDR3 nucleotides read TGTGCCAGCAGCTTGGAGGGGGACACCTACGAGCAGTACTTC. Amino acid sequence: CASSLEGDTYEQYF. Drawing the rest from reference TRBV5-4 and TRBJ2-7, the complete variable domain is ETGVTQSPTHLIKTRGQQVTLRCSSQSGHNTVSWYQQALGQGPQFIFQYYREEENGRGNFPPRFSGLQFPNYSSELNVNALELDDSALYLCASSLEGDTYEQYFGPGTRLTVT.